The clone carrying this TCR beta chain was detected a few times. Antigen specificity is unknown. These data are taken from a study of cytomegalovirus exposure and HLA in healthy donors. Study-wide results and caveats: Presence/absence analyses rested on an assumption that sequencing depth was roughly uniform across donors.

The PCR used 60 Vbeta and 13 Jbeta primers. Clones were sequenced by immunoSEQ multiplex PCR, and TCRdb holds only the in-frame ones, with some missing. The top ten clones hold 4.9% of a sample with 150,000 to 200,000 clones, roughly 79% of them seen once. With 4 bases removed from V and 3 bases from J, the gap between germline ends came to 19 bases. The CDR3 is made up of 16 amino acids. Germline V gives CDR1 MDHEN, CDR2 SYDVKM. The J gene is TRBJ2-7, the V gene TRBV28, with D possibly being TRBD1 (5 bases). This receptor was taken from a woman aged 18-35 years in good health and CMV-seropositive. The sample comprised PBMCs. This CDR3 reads CASSSDTGFLVYEQYF. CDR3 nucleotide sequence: TGTGCCAGCAGTTCAGATACAGGTTTTTTGGTCTACGAGCAGTACTTC.